The 5 T cell receptor beta chains reported below all come from one sample, sequenced in a study of OX40 agonist ivuxolimab in advanced cancers. Libraries were built with the immunoSEQ multiplex PCR assay. The table comes from immuneACCESS by way of TCRdb, which keeps in-frame sequences with V and J called. Part of the clones is missing from these tables; in studies checked, under half for an unresolved V gene and the rest for unknown reasons. A total of 60,000 to 80,000 clones appear in this sample, 79% of them only once. About a tenth of the sample rests with the top ten. Sequencing used CD4+ or CD8+ T cells sorted from blood, obtained in a trial of the OX40 agonist ivuxolimab. The receptors originated from an adult with an advanced solid tumor such as melanoma, head and neck, liver or kidney cancer.

This chain joins TRBV7-9 and TRBJ1-4; D unclear. Trimming left V 1 base short and J 7 bases short, with 10 bases between. Looked up from germline, CDR1 is SEHNR and CDR2 is FQNEAQ (reference sequence). The CDR3 length is 14 residues. The CDR3, as DNA: TGTGCCAGCAGCTTAGGGCCCGGGAGTGAAAAACTGTTTTTT. Its translation is CASSLGPGSEKLFF.

This clone occurred once. The J gene is TRBJ1-2, the V gene TRBV7-3; no definite D call. Germline V gene data show CDR1 as SGHTA and CDR2 as FQGTGA. Trimming stripped 2 bases from V and 6 bases from J, with 10 bases between. The CDR3 has 13 amino acids. The CDR3 is CASSLGSGDGYTF. The CDR3 coding sequence is TGTGCCAGCAGCTTAGGATCGGGAGATGGCTACACCTTC.

The V gene is TRBV7-2, the J gene TRBJ2-1; no firm D call. CDR1 SGHTA and CDR2 FQGNSA come from the germline V gene. Trimming removed 7 bases at V and 10 bases at J, with 17 bases between. CDR3 length: 13 residues. This CDR3 reads CASKKSRVREQFF. CDR3 nucleotide sequence: TGTGCCAGCAAAAAGAGTCGGGTCAGGGAGCAGTTCTTC.

This clone was detected a few times. The rearrangement links TRBV27 to TRBJ1-1, with D possibly TRBD1 on 5 matching bases. The V end was cut by 10 bases, the J end by 0 bases, with 18 bases between. This CDR3 spans 15 amino acids. Germline-derived CDR1 and CDR2 are MNHEY and SMNVEV (reference sequence). Here the CDR3 reads CATKKWGGMNTEAFF. In nucleotides, the CDR3 is TGTGCCACCAAGAAGTGGGGGGGGATGAACACTGAAGCTTTCTTT.

The rearrangement uses TRBV10-3 and TRBJ2-7; D unclear. The CDR3 covers 14 residues. Per the germline V gene, CDR1 is ENHRY and CDR2 is SYGVKD. V was cut by 3 bases and J by 0 bases, with 9 bases left in between. This CDR3 reads CAISEGQASYEQYF. CDR3 DNA: TGTGCCATCAGTGAAGGGCAGGCCTCCTACGAGCAGTACTTC.